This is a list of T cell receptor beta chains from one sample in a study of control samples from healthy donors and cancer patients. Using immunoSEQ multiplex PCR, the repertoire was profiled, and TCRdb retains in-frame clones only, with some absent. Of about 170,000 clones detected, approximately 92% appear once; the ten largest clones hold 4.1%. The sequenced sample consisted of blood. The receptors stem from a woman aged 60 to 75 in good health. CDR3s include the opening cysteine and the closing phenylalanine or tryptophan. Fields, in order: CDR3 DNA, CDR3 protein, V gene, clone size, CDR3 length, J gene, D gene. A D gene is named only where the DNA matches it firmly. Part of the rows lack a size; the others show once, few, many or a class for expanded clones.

cdr3_nt: TGTGCCAGCAGCCCTGCTTTGAGACGGACGAACACTGAAGCTTTCTTT
cdr3_aa: CASSPALRRTNTEAFF
v_call: TRBV7-2
clone_size: NA
cdr3_length: 16
j_call: TRBJ1-1
d_call: NA

cdr3_nt: TGCGCCAGCAGCCATTCGTCGCAGGGGTACGAGCAGTACTTC
cdr3_aa: CASSHSSQGYEQYF
v_call: TRBV4-3
clone_size: NA
cdr3_length: 14
j_call: TRBJ2-7
d_call: NA

cdr3_nt: TGTGCCATCAGGGGACAGGTGGAGGAAAAACTGTTTTTT
cdr3_aa: CAIRGQVEEKLFF
v_call: TRBV10-3
clone_size: NA
cdr3_length: 13
j_call: TRBJ1-4
d_call: TRBD1

cdr3_nt: TGTGCCAGCAGCTTGGGGACAGGGACTGGAAACACCATATATTTT
cdr3_aa: CASSLGTGTGNTIYF
v_call: TRBV5-8
clone_size: NA
cdr3_length: 15
j_call: TRBJ1-3
d_call: TRBD1

cdr3_nt: TGTGCCAGCAGCCTGACAGGTAACTCCTACGAGCAGTACTTC
cdr3_aa: CASSLTGNSYEQYF
v_call: TRBV7-9
clone_size: few
cdr3_length: 14
j_call: TRBJ2-7
d_call: NA

cdr3_nt: TGCGCCAGCAGCCGAGGACAGGGTACTGAGCCCCAGCATTTT
cdr3_aa: CASSRGQGTEPQHF
v_call: TRBV4-3
clone_size: NA
cdr3_length: 14
j_call: TRBJ1-5
d_call: TRBD1

cdr3_nt: TGTGCCAGCAGCAGACAGGGAAGGACTGAAGCTTTCTTT
cdr3_aa: CASSRQGRTEAFF
v_call: TRBV12-3/TRBV12-4
clone_size: NA
cdr3_length: 13
j_call: TRBJ1-1
d_call: TRBD1

cdr3_nt: TGTGCTAGTGGTGGCCGACCGGGACAGCATCATCAGCCCCAGCATTTT
cdr3_aa: CASGGRPGQHHQPQHF
v_call: TRBV12-5
clone_size: NA
cdr3_length: 16
j_call: TRBJ1-5
d_call: TRBD1

cdr3_nt: TGTGCCAGCTCACTACAGGCTTTCTCTGGAAACACCATATATTTT
cdr3_aa: CASSLQAFSGNTIYF
v_call: TRBV18
clone_size: NA
cdr3_length: 15
j_call: TRBJ1-3
d_call: NA

cdr3_nt: TGTGCCAGCAGCGTACGGGACAGCGTCTCTGGAAACACCATATATTTT
cdr3_aa: CASSVRDSVSGNTIYF
v_call: TRBV9
clone_size: NA
cdr3_length: 16
j_call: TRBJ1-3
d_call: TRBD1

cdr3_nt: TGTGCCAGCAGTTATGACCCTTGGACTGAGCGTCCCTTACCCTACGAGCAGTACTTC
cdr3_aa: CASSYDPWTERPLPYEQYF
v_call: TRBV6-2/TRBV6-3
clone_size: NA
cdr3_length: 19
j_call: TRBJ2-7
d_call: NA

cdr3_nt: TGTGCCAGCAGTTTATGGGGACAGGACTACGAGCAGTACTTC
cdr3_aa: CASSLWGQDYEQYF
v_call: TRBV28
clone_size: NA
cdr3_length: 14
j_call: TRBJ2-7
d_call: TRBD1

cdr3_nt: TGTGCCAGCAGCTTAGCGCGGGGGGCAAACGGCGAGCAGTACTTC
cdr3_aa: CASSLARGANGEQYF
v_call: TRBV7-2
clone_size: NA
cdr3_length: 15
j_call: TRBJ2-7
d_call: TRBD2

cdr3_nt: TGTGCCAGCAGTACAAATTATGACGGTTATCTGTTTTTT
cdr3_aa: CASSTNYDGYLFF
v_call: TRBV6-2/TRBV6-3
clone_size: NA
cdr3_length: 13
j_call: TRBJ1-4
d_call: NA

cdr3_nt: TGTGCCAGCAGCCCAATTACAGGGGCGAACACTGAAGCTTTCTTT
cdr3_aa: CASSPITGANTEAFF
v_call: TRBV7-7
clone_size: NA
cdr3_length: 15
j_call: TRBJ1-1
d_call: TRBD1

cdr3_nt: TGTGCCAGCTCACCAAAGCTGGGGACAGGGGGCAGAGGGGGAACTGAAGCTTTCTTT
cdr3_aa: CASSPKLGTGGRGGTEAFF
v_call: TRBV18
clone_size: NA
cdr3_length: 19
j_call: TRBJ1-1
d_call: TRBD1

cdr3_nt: TGTGCCAGCAGCACCCGGGACAGGGGGAACTATGGCTACACCTTC
cdr3_aa: CASSTRDRGNYGYTF
v_call: TRBV3-1/TRBV3-2
clone_size: NA
cdr3_length: 15
j_call: TRBJ1-2
d_call: TRBD1

cdr3_nt: TGTGCCAGCTCACCCGCAGGGACTGAAGCTTTCTTT
cdr3_aa: CASSPAGTEAFF
v_call: TRBV18
clone_size: few
cdr3_length: 12
j_call: TRBJ1-1
d_call: NA

cdr3_nt: TGTGCCAGCAGTGACTCGCGGCATGAGCAGTTCTTC
cdr3_aa: CASSDSRHEQFF
v_call: TRBV6-4
clone_size: once
cdr3_length: 12
j_call: TRBJ2-1
d_call: NA

cdr3_nt: TGTGCCAGCAGTGCAGGGTACGAGCAGTACTTC
cdr3_aa: CASSAGYEQYF
v_call: TRBV25-1
clone_size: NA
cdr3_length: 11
j_call: TRBJ2-7
d_call: NA

cdr3_nt: TGTGCCAGCAGCCTCCTGGGGAGGCGAGGTCAGCCCCAGCATTTT
cdr3_aa: CASSLLGRRGQPQHF
v_call: TRBV7-2
clone_size: NA
cdr3_length: 15
j_call: TRBJ1-5
d_call: NA

cdr3_nt: TGCAGTGCTAGTACCGAAAAACTGTTTTTT
cdr3_aa: CSASTEKLFF
v_call: TRBV20-1
clone_size: NA
cdr3_length: 10
j_call: TRBJ1-4
d_call: NA

cdr3_nt: TGTGCCAGTAGTTGGACAGTCTCCTACAATGAGCAGTTCTTC
cdr3_aa: CASSWTVSYNEQFF
v_call: TRBV19
clone_size: NA
cdr3_length: 14
j_call: TRBJ2-1
d_call: NA

cdr3_nt: TGTGCCAGCAGCGTAGGAGCCAAGGGATACTATGGCTACACCTTC
cdr3_aa: CASSVGAKGYYGYTF
v_call: TRBV9
clone_size: NA
cdr3_length: 15
j_call: TRBJ1-2
d_call: NA

cdr3_nt: TGTGCCAGCAGTTGGGGACTCTCCTATAATTCACCCCTCCACTTT
cdr3_aa: CASSWGLSYNSPLHF
v_call: TRBV6-5
clone_size: NA
cdr3_length: 15
j_call: TRBJ1-6
d_call: NA

cdr3_nt: TGCGCCAGCAGCCAAGATAGTCAGGGCAATTCACCCCTCCACTTT
cdr3_aa: CASSQDSQGNSPLHF
v_call: TRBV4-3
clone_size: NA
cdr3_length: 15
j_call: TRBJ1-6
d_call: NA

cdr3_nt: TGTGCCAGCAGTGAAGCCTTGTCTTTTAATGAAAAACTGTTTTTT
cdr3_aa: CASSEALSFNEKLFF
v_call: TRBV6-1
clone_size: NA
cdr3_length: 15
j_call: TRBJ1-4
d_call: NA

cdr3_nt: TGCGCCAGCAGCTTGCGGAGGTGGGAAGCTGGAAACACCATATATTTT
cdr3_aa: CASSLRRWEAGNTIYF
v_call: TRBV5-1
clone_size: NA
cdr3_length: 16
j_call: TRBJ1-3
d_call: NA

cdr3_nt: TGTGCCAGCAGCCCCCAGGGAGTAACTAATGAAAAACTGTTTTTT
cdr3_aa: CASSPQGVTNEKLFF
v_call: TRBV27
clone_size: NA
cdr3_length: 15
j_call: TRBJ1-4
d_call: NA

cdr3_nt: TGTGCCAGCAGTTTCTCAGGGGGCGGTGGCTACACCTTC
cdr3_aa: CASSFSGGGGYTF
v_call: TRBV12-3/TRBV12-4
clone_size: NA
cdr3_length: 13
j_call: TRBJ1-2
d_call: TRBD1

cdr3_nt: TGTGCCAGCAGTGAGCGGACAGGGCGTAGGGACACTGAAGCTTTCTTT
cdr3_aa: CASSERTGRRDTEAFF
v_call: TRBV2
clone_size: NA
cdr3_length: 16
j_call: TRBJ1-1
d_call: TRBD1

cdr3_nt: TGTGCCAGCAGCCCCATGCGGGGAAGCAATCAGCCCCAGCATTTT
cdr3_aa: CASSPMRGSNQPQHF
v_call: TRBV2
clone_size: NA
cdr3_length: 15
j_call: TRBJ1-5
d_call: NA

cdr3_nt: TGTGCCAGCAGCCCCTCTTTAGCCTGGGGGGACTATGGCTACACCTTC
cdr3_aa: CASSPSLAWGDYGYTF
v_call: TRBV7-2
clone_size: NA
cdr3_length: 16
j_call: TRBJ1-2
d_call: NA

cdr3_nt: TGTGCCAGCGAAAACAGCGTGAACACTGAAGCTTTCTTT
cdr3_aa: CASENSVNTEAFF
v_call: TRBV2
clone_size: NA
cdr3_length: 13
j_call: TRBJ1-1
d_call: NA

cdr3_nt: TGTGCCACCAGTGATTTCCGTGAGGGGTATCTCACCTACGAGCAGTACTTC
cdr3_aa: CATSDFREGYLTYEQYF
v_call: TRBV24-1
clone_size: NA
cdr3_length: 17
j_call: TRBJ2-7
d_call: NA

cdr3_nt: TGTGCCAGCAGCTACTCGGGGACAGCCTACGAGCAGTACTTC
cdr3_aa: CASSYSGTAYEQYF
v_call: TRBV6-6
clone_size: NA
cdr3_length: 14
j_call: TRBJ2-7
d_call: TRBD1

cdr3_nt: TGCGCCAGCAGCCGCCCGGCTAGCGGGAAGCAAGAGACCCAGTACTTC
cdr3_aa: CASSRPASGKQETQYF
v_call: TRBV4-1
clone_size: NA
cdr3_length: 16
j_call: TRBJ2-5
d_call: TRBD2

cdr3_nt: TGTGCCAGCACGGAGCGGGGGGGCAACAATGAGCAGTTCTTC
cdr3_aa: CASTERGGNNEQFF
v_call: TRBV6-5
clone_size: NA
cdr3_length: 14
j_call: TRBJ2-1
d_call: TRBD2